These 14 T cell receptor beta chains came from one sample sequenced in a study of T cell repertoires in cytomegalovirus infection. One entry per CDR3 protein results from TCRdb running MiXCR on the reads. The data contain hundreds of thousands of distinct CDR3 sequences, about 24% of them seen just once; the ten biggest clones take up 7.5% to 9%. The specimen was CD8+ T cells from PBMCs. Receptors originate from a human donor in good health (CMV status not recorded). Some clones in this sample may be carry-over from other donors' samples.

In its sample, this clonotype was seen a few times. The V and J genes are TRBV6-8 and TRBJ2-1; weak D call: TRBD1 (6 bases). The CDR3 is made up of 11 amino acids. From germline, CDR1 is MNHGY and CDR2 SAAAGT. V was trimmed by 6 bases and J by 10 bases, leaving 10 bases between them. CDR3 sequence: CASRIGTEQFF. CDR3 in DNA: TGTGCCAGCAGAATCGGGACAGAGCAGTTCTTC.

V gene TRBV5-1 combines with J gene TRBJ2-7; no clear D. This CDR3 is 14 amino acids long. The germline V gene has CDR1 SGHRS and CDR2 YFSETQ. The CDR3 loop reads CTSSPDGPLYEQYV. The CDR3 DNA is TGCACCAGCAGCCCGGACGGACCATTGTACGAGCAGTACGTC.

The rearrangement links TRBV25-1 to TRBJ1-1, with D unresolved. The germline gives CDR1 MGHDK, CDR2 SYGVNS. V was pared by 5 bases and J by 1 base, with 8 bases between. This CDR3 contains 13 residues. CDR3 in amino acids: CASSWHTNTEAFF. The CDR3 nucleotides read TGTGCCAGCAGTTGGCATACGAACACTGAAGCTTTCTTT.

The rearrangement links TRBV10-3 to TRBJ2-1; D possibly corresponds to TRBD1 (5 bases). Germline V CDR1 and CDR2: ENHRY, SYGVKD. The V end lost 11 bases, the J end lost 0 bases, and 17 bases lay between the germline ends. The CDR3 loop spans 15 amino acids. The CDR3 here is CAVTGAVASYNEQFF. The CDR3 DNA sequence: TGTGCCGTTACTGGGGCCGTGGCCTCCTACAATGAGCAGTTCTTC.

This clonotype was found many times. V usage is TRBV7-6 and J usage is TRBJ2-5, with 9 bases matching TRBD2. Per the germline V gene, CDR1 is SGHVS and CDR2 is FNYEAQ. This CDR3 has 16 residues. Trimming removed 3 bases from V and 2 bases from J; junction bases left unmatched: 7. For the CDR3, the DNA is TGTGCCAGCAGCTTCATAGCGGGGGCCCTTCAAGAGACCCAGTACTTC. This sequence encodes CASSFIAGALQETQYF.

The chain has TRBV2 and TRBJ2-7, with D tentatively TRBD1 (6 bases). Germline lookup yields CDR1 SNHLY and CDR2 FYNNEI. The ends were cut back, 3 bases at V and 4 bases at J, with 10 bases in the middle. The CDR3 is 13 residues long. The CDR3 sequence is CASSDQGTYEQYF. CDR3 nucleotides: TGTGCCAGCAGTGATCAGGGGACGTACGAGCAGTACTTC.

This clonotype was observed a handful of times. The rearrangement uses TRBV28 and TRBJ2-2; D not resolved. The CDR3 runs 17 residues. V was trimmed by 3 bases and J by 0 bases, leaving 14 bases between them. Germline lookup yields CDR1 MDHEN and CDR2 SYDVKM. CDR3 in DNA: TGTGCCAGCAGTTTCCCCTCTGATAGGCCGAACACCGGGGAGCTGTTTTTT. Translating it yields CASSFPSDRPNTGELFF. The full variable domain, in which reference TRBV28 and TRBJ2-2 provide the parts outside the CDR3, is DVKVTQSSRYLVKRTGEKVFLECVQDMDHENMFWYRQDPGLGLRLIYFSYDVKMKEKGDIPEGYSVSREKKERFSLILESASTNQTSMYLCASSFPSDRPNTGELFFGEGSRLTVL.

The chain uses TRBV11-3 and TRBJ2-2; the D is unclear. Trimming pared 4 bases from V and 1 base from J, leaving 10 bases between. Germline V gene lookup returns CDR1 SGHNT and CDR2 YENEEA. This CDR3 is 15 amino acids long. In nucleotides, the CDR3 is TGTGCCAGCAGCTCGCCGACGGAGAACACCGGGGAGCTGTTTTTT. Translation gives CASSSPTENTGELFF.

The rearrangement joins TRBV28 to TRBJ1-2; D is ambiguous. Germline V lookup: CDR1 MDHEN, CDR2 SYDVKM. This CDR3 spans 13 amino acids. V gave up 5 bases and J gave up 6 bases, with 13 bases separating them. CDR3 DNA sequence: TGTGCCAGCAGTCCACGACAAGGGAATGGCTACACCTTC. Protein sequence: CASSPRQGNGYTF.

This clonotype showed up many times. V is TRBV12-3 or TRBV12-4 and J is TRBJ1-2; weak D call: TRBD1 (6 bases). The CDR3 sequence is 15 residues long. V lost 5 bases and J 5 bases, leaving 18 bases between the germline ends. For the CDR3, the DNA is TGTGCCAGCAGTCCTACCCGGACAGAATCATATGGCTACACCTTC. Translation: CASSPTRTESYGYTF.

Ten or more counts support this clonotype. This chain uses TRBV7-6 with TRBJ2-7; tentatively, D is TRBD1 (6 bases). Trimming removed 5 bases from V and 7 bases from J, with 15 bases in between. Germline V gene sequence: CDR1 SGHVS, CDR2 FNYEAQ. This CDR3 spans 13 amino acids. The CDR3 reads CASSVGTLGEQYF. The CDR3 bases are TGTGCCAGCAGCGTCGGGACACTGGGGGAGCAGTACTTC. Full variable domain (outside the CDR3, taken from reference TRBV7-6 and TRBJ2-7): GAGVSQSPRYKVTKRGQDVALRCDPISGHVSLYWYRQALGQGPEFLTYFNYEAQQDKSGLPNDRFSAERPEGSISTLTIQRTEQRDSAMYRCASSVGTLGEQYFGPGTRLTVT.

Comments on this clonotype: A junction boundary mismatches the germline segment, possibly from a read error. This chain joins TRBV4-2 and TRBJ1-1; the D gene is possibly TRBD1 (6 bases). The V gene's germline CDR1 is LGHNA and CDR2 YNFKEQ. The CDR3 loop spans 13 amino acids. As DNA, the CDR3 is TGTGCCTGCAGCCAGGGGACCGGGAGGGAAGCTTTCTTT. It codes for CACSQGTGREAFF.

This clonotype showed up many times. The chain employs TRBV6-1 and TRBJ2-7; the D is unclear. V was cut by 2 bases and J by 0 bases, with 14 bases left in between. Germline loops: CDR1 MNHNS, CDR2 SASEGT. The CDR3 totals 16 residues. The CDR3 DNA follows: TGTGCCAGCAGTGAACCAGTTCACGGCCTCTCCTACGAGCAGTACTTC. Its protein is CASSEPVHGLSYEQYF.

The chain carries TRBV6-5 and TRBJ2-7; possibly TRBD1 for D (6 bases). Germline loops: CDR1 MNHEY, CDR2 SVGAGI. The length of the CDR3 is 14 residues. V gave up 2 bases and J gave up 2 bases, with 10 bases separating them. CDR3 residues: CASSYRAGAYEQYF. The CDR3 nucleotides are TGTGCCAGCAGTTACAGGGCAGGGGCCTACGAGCAGTACTTC.